Listed here are 5 T cell receptor beta chains from one sample, sequenced in a study of T cell changes during pregnancy in multiple sclerosis. Assay: immunoSEQ multiplex PCR; the TCRdb copy retains only in-frame clones and omits some. The repertoire holds around 100,000 clones, 85% to 95% seen once, with under 1.5% in the top ten. The specimen was peripheral blood, collected in the second trimester of pregnancy. The receptors were sampled from a female donor with multiple sclerosis, enrolled in a pregnancy study.

The chain recombines TRBV5-1 with TRBJ2-7; D is perhaps TRBD1 (5 bases). The V end lost 6 bases, the J end lost 0 bases, and 19 bases lay between the germline ends. Germline assignment: CDR1 SGHRS and CDR2 YFSETQ. This CDR3 comprises 16 residues. The CDR3 region is CASTPYGRTPSYEQYF. The CDR3 DNA reads as TGCGCCAGCACCCCATACGGGCGGACACCCTCCTACGAGCAGTACTTC.

This chain joins TRBV28 and TRBJ2-3, with 11 nucleotides matching TRBD2. The J segment lost 4 bases and the V segment lost 2 bases, leaving 11 bases of the junction unmatched. The CDR3 sequence is 18 residues long. Germline values: CDR1 MDHEN, CDR2 SYDVKM. The CDR3 bases are TGTGCCAGCAGTTTAACACCCTCTAGCGGGAGGTTCTCAGATACGCAGTATTTT. Translating it yields CASSLTPSSGRFSDTQYF.

The chain has TRBV18 and TRBJ2-3; TRBD1 matches at 7 bases. This CDR3 comprises 15 residues. The V gene end was trimmed by 4 bases and the J gene end by 5 bases; junction bases not matched to a gene: 9. Germline V CDR1 and CDR2: KGHSH, LQKENI. CDR3 in amino acids: CASSLTQGTGDTQYF. CDR3 sequence (DNA): TGTGCCAGCTCACTTACACAGGGGACGGGAGATACGCAGTATTTT.

This chain connects TRBV9 to TRBJ2-2; 7 bases match TRBD1. The CDR3 contains 15 residues. V gave up 2 bases and J gave up 6 bases; unmatched junction bases: 7. Germline lookup yields CDR1 SGDLS and CDR2 YYNGEE. The chain's CDR3 is CASSVGQALAGELFF. The CDR3 DNA reads as TGTGCCAGCAGCGTTGGACAGGCTTTGGCCGGGGAGCTGTTTTTT.

The rearrangement links TRBV28 to TRBJ2-7; TRBD1 matches at 7 bases. J was trimmed by 3 bases and V by 3 bases; bases with no gene match: 8. This CDR3 is 15 amino acids long. The germline V gene encodes CDR1 MDHEN and CDR2 SYDVKM. The CDR3 sequence: CASSFKTGSFYEQYF. DNA of the CDR3: TGTGCCAGCAGTTTTAAGACAGGGTCCTTCTACGAGCAGTACTTC.